These 9 T cell receptor beta chains were sequenced from one sample in a study of blood T cell repertoires in COVID-19. The repertoire was sequenced with immunoSEQ multiplex PCR; TCRdb's copy has only in-frame clones and lacks some. This table has 350,000 or so clones, roughly 90% appearing once. Sequences were obtained from PBMCs or T cells enriched from blood (not recorded which). The receptors were sampled from a woman aged 25 to 39 who had recovered from COVID-19.

The gene calls are TRBV7-9 and TRBJ1-1; the D gene is possibly TRBD1 (5 bases). Trimming shortened V by 5 bases and J by 14 bases, and 15 bases separated the two germline ends. Germline assignment: CDR1 SEHNR and CDR2 FQNEAQ (reference sequence). CDR3 size: 11 residues. The CDR3 nucleotides read TGTGCCAGCAGCCGCGGGGGAACCCCCTTCTTT. It yields the protein CASSRGGTPFF. The full variable domain, its missing parts supplied by reference TRBV7-9 and TRBJ1-1, is DTGVSQNPRHKITKRGQNVTFRCDPISEHNRLYWYRQTLGQGPEFLTYFQNEAQLEKSRLLSDRFSAERPKGSFSTLEIQRTEQGDSAMYLCASSRGGTPFFGQGTRLTVV.

The chain combines TRBV5-8 with TRBJ2-1; D is uncertain. The CDR3 extends over 12 amino acids. In germline, CDR1 is SGHTS, CDR2 YDEGEE. V was shortened by 4 bases and J by 4 bases, with 6 bases between the two germline ends. The CDR3 DNA sequence: TGTGCCAGCAGCCGGCGGTACAATGAGCAGTTCTTC. Amino acids: CASSRRYNEQFF.

The chain combines TRBV4-3 with TRBJ1-1; 7 nucleotides line up with TRBD1. The CDR3 spans 13 residues. Germline V lookup: CDR1 LGHNA, CDR2 YSLEER. The J segment lost 7 bases and the V segment lost 0 bases, leaving 2 bases of the junction unmatched. CDR3 sequence: CASSQEGDSEAFF. The CDR3 DNA reads TGCGCCAGCAGCCAAGAAGGGGACAGTGAAGCTTTCTTT.

This chain uses TRBV7-2 with TRBJ2-7; weak D call: TRBD1 (5 bases). Trimming removed 5 bases at V and 2 bases at J, with 10 bases between. Per the germline V gene, CDR1 is SGHTA and CDR2 is FQGNSA. The CDR3 runs 13 residues. The chain's CDR3 is CASSQYRPYEQYF. The CDR3 DNA reads TGTGCCAGCAGCCAATACAGGCCCTACGAGCAGTACTTC.

The chain recombines TRBV18 with TRBJ1-5, with a tentative D call TRBD1 (6 bases). The germline gives CDR1 KGHSH, CDR2 LQKENI. The CDR3 totals 18 residues. V lost 6 bases and J 5 bases, leaving 26 bases between the germline ends. This CDR3 reads CASSPATGMGERDQPQHF. CDR3 nucleotides: TGTGCCAGCTCCCCCGCGACAGGAATGGGCGAAAGAGATCAGCCCCAGCATTTT.

J is TRBJ1-2 and V is TRBV28; 8 bases are shared with TRBD1. The CDR3 loop spans 15 amino acids. V was clipped by 6 bases and J by 6 bases; unmatched bases: 12. The germline CDR1 and CDR2 sequences are MDHEN and SYDVKM. CDR3 protein: CASRPGQGAYDGYTF. Here the CDR3 DNA reads TGTGCCAGCAGGCCCGGACAGGGAGCCTATGATGGCTACACCTTC.

The CDR3 spells CASSQDLAGGPWDEQFF. The CDR3 DNA follows: TGCGCCAGCAGCCAAGATCTAGCGGGGGGGCCATGGGATGAGCAGTTCTTC. V gene TRBV4-3 combines with J gene TRBJ2-1, with 12 bases lining up with TRBD2. The CDR3 length is 17 residues. The ends lost 0 bases at V and 8 bases at J; junction bases unmatched: 8. Germline loops: CDR1 LGHNA, CDR2 YSLEER.

The chain uses TRBV5-1 and TRBJ2-2; D possibly corresponds to TRBD2 (5 bases). The CDR3 consists of 15 residues. The germline V gene has CDR1 SGHRS and CDR2 YFSETQ. Deletions cut 5 bases from V and 3 bases from J, with 14 bases between. CDR3 region: CASRLPGSDTGELFF. In DNA form, the CDR3 reads TGCGCCAGCAGACTACCGGGATCCGACACCGGGGAGCTGTTTTTT.

The table lists this clone with a count of one. The chain recombines TRBV6-2 or TRBV6-3 with TRBJ1-5, with D uncertain. The length of the CDR3 is 14 residues. Trimming cost V 3 bases and J 4 bases, with 10 bases left between them. CDR1 MNHEY and CDR2 SVGEGT come from the germline V gene. This chain's CDR3 is CASSYYNLNQPQHF. The CDR3 DNA follows: TGTGCCAGCAGTTATTATAATTTAAATCAGCCCCAGCATTTT.